The clone carrying this T cell receptor beta chain was observed a single time. The data derive from a study of blood T cell repertoires in COVID-19. Study in general: The United States, Italy and Spain supplied acute and convalescent COVID-19 samples. The cDNA or gDNA used as material had been derived from T cells, B-cell-depleted T cells, or PBMCs.

CDR3 length: 14 amino acids. Germline lookup yields CDR1 MGHRA and CDR2 YSYEKL. The V end was cut by 3 bases, the J end by 2 bases, with 10 bases between. How the authors handled the data: Amplification with reference gene primers provided the estimates of nucleated cell counts. This table comes from immunoSEQ multiplex PCR, and its TCRdb copy is limited to in-frame clones, with some not included. D and trimming come from the DNA, and the V and J calls and clone size come from that table. The table shows around 250,000 clones, with around four fifths occurring only once. This rearrangement joins TRBV4-1 to TRBJ2-5, with D maybe TRBD2 (6 bases). Sequencing used peripheral blood. The TCR comes from a man aged 30 to 45 who had recovered from COVID-19. CDR3 nucleotides: TGCGCCAGCAGCCATGTTGGGGGGCAAGAGACCCAGTACTTC. Translated, it gives CASSHVGGQETQYF.